The sequence of this T cell receptor beta chain was determined in a study of T-cell memory formation after mild COVID-19. Turning to the study itself: Largely donor-specific sequence clusters came from two donors. Study observations and caveats: From day 15 to 85, contracting clones were balanced between CD4 and CD8, whereas later expanders leaned toward CD4+. Several responding clones turned up in pre-infection memory, indicating that cross-reactive memory may have taken part.

Concerning this clonotype: The antigen is undetermined.

Germline CDR1 reads SGDLS; CDR2 reads YYNGEE. The CDR3 spans 15 residues. V dropped 0 bases and J dropped 4; count of bases not matched to a gene: 2. Researchers used 5'RACE with constant-segment primers to make TCR alpha and TCR beta cDNA libraries that carry sample barcodes and UMIs. TCRdb processed the 5' RACE reads anew with MiXCR; each CDR3 protein has one entry. The profile shows approximately 430,000 distinct CDR3 sequences, roughly a quarter of them singletons. This clonotype originated in an adult woman who had mild COVID-19 (a few samples of this study predate the infection). Cell type and time point are not known. The sample comprised PBMCs or a T cell subset sorted from them (not recorded which). The chain is built from TRBV9 and TRBJ2-1; 9 bases align to TRBD2. CDR3 DNA sequence: TGTGCCAGCAGCGTAGAGGGACTAGCTTACAATGAGCAGTTCTTC. It translates to CASSVEGLAYNEQFF.